This T cell receptor (beta chain) was captured by sequencing in a study of CD8 T cells in Susac syndrome. The ends lost 5 bases at V and 1 base at J; junction bases unmatched: 12. The CDR3 is 17 residues long. Germline V CDR1 and CDR2: LGHNA, YNFKEQ. RNA totalling roughly 0.45 to 1 ug underwent reverse transcription with random hexamers. TCRdb analysed the immunoSEQ multiplex PCR reads with MiXCR anew, one entry per CDR3 protein. This sample has some 200,000 distinct CDR3 sequences, with 95% found just once. The sequenced material came from CD4+ T cells from PBMCs. V is TRBV4-2 and J is TRBJ1-1, with 8 positions matching TRBD1. The sequence derives from a human donor with multiple sclerosis. CDR3 protein: CASSGGQADRPNTEAFF. The CDR3 DNA sequence: TGTGCCAGCAGCGGGGGACAGGCCGATCGTCCGAACACTGAAGCTTTCTTT.